This T cell receptor (beta chain) derives from a study of CD8 T cells in Susac syndrome. Across the whole study: Of the sequenced Susac syndrome patients, about six had active disease and roughly eight were in remission.

RNA in amounts of roughly 0.5 to 1 ug was reverse transcribed with random hexamers. A single record per CDR3 protein comes from TCRdb applying MiXCR to the immunoSEQ multiplex PCR reads. The sample carries about 110,000 distinct CDR3 sequences, around 94% recorded once. The ends were cut back, 6 bases at V and 1 base at J, with 15 bases in the middle. This CDR3 spans 15 amino acids. Germline CDR1 reads SGHVS; CDR2 reads FNYEAQ. This clonotype showed up just once. The sequence derives from a human donor with Susac syndrome. Sequenced material: CD8+ T cells from PBMCs. The chain is built from TRBV7-6 and TRBJ2-5; D tentatively reads TRBD1 or TRBD2 (6 bases each). CDR3 sequence: CASSPTWGAQETQYF. Here the CDR3 DNA reads TGTGCCAGCAGTCCCACCTGGGGGGCCCAAGAGACCCAGTACTTC.